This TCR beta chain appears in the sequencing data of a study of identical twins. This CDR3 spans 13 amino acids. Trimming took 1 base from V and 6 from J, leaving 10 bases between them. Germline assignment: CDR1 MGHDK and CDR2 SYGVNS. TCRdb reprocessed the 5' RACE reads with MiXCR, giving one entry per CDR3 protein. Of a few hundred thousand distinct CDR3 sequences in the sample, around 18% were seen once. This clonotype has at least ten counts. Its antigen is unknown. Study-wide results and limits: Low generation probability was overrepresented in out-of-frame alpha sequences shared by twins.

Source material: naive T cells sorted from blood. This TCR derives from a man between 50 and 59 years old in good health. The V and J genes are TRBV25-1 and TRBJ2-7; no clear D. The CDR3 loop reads CASSESFTGEQYF. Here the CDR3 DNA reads TGTGCCAGCAGTGAATCATTTACGGGCGAGCAGTACTTC.